The next 28 T cell receptor beta chains were all read from a single sample in a study of early T cells in non-severe SARS-CoV-2 infection. TCRdb ran MiXCR on the 5' RACE reads and lists one entry per CDR3 protein. The sample gives about 64,000 distinct CDR3 sequences, 20% of which show up once; about 15% is in the top ten. Sequenced here: whole blood, sampled at baseline. Receptors originate from an adult who was a healthcare worker with PCR-confirmed SARS-CoV-2 infection or an uninfected control (not recorded which).

This clonotype was counted between two and nine times. The chain links TRBV7-2 to TRBJ2-3; D is uncertain. With 5 bases removed from V and 3 bases from J, the gap between germline ends came to 18 bases. This CDR3 is 16 amino acids long. Germline CDR1 reads SGHTA; CDR2 reads FQGNSA. The CDR3: CASSPLPTIGTDTQYF. In nucleotides, the CDR3 is TGTGCCAGCAGCCCCCTTCCTACCATAGGGACAGATACGCAGTATTTT.

This clonotype appeared many times. As DNA, the CDR3 is TGTGCCAGCAGCCAGTCAGTTTCACCCCTCCACTTT. It specifies CASSQSVSPLHF. This chain connects TRBV3-1 to TRBJ1-6; D uncertain. The CDR3 is 12 amino acids. The V gene lost 3 bases and the J gene lost 9 bases, with 6 bases spanning the gap. Germline CDR1 is LGHDT and CDR2 is YNNKEL (reference sequence).

This clonotype was observed many times. The gene calls are TRBV9 and TRBJ1-1, with D possibly matching TRBD1 (5 bases). Germline values: CDR1 SGDLS, CDR2 YYNGEE. V lost 3 bases to trimming and J lost 5 bases, with 14 bases between them. The CDR3 sequence is 14 residues long. The CDR3 spells CASSAAGIGTEAFF. The CDR3 nucleotides are TGTGCCAGCAGCGCTGCAGGGATCGGGACTGAAGCTTTCTTT.

This chain uses TRBV5-1 with TRBJ2-2; 14 bases are a match to TRBD2. CDR3 length: 18 amino acids. Germline V CDR1 and CDR2: SGHRS, YFSETQ. V was clipped by 4 bases and J by 0 bases; unmatched bases: 5. The CDR3 bases are TGCGCCAGCAGCCTACGGACTAGCGGGGGGCCGAACACCGGGGAGCTGTTTTTT. As protein: CASSLRTSGGPNTGELFF.

The chain joins TRBV5-5 to TRBJ2-1; unclear D gene. V lost 0 bases and J lost 5, with 9 bases in between. Germline V gives CDR1 SGHKS, CDR2 YYEKEE (reference sequence). The CDR3 consists of 14 residues. The CDR3 protein is CASSLGGNDNEQFF. The CDR3, as DNA: TGTGCCAGCAGCTTGGGGGGTAACGACAATGAGCAGTTCTTC. Based on the CDR3 plus reference TRBV5-5 and TRBJ2-1, the full variable domain is DAGVTQSPTHLIKTRGQQVTLRCSPISGHKSVSWYQQVLGQGPQFIFQYYEKEERGRGNFPDRFSARQFPNYSSELNVNALLLGDSALYLCASSLGGNDNEQFFGPGTRLTVL.

The chain carries TRBV7-8 and TRBJ1-5, with a possible D match to TRBD1 (5 bases). Germline values: CDR1 SGHVS, CDR2 FQNEAQ. CDR3 length: 16 residues. V shed 5 bases and J shed 0 bases, with 14 bases lying between them. The CDR3 reads CASSPSRQPSNQPQHF. The CDR3 DNA follows: TGTGCCAGCAGCCCATCTCGACAGCCTAGCAATCAGCCCCAGCATTTT.

A few counts support this clonotype. J is TRBJ2-7 and V is TRBV12-3 or TRBV12-4, with a weak D call TRBD1 (5 bases). The CDR3 is 15 residues long. Trimming left V 4 bases short and J 0 bases short, with 13 bases between. CDR3 sequence (DNA): TGTGCCAGCAGTTCTGACAGTTACTTCTCCTACGAGCAGTACTTC. Translation: CASSSDSYFSYEQYF.

The rearrangement links TRBV5-1 to TRBJ1-1; D is undetermined. CDR1 is SGHRS and CDR2 is YFSETQ in the germline V gene. Trimming took 4 bases from V and 1 from J, leaving 14 bases between them. The CDR3 extends over 15 amino acids. The CDR3 sequence is CASSMTSFSNTEAFF. CDR3 sequence (DNA): TGCGCCAGCAGCATGACCTCTTTTTCGAACACTGAAGCTTTCTTT.

The rearrangement uses TRBV29-1 and TRBJ2-1; D may correspond to TRBD1 or TRBD2 (6 bases each). This CDR3 has 13 amino acids. V was pared by 4 bases and J by 4 bases, with 11 bases between. The germline V gene encodes CDR1 SQVTM and CDR2 ANQGSEA. The CDR3 DNA sequence: TGCAGCGTTGGGGGGGCAAGGTACAATGAGCAGTTCTTC. It encodes CSVGGARYNEQFF.

This clonotype was recorded many times. The rearrangement uses TRBV12-3 or TRBV12-4 and TRBJ1-4; no firm D call. The V gene lost 3 bases and the J gene lost 0 bases, with 11 bases spanning the gap. There are 16 residues in the CDR3. The CDR3 nucleotides are TGTGCCAGCAGTTTTAGGACGCCGGCAACTAATGAAAAACTGTTTTTT. This gives the protein CASSFRTPATNEKLFF.

The chain joins TRBV6-5 to TRBJ2-5; possible D gene TRBD2, 5 bases. This CDR3 has 16 residues. V lost 0 bases, J lost 5 bases, and 16 bases lay in between. Germline V gene lookup returns CDR1 MNHEY and CDR2 SVGAGI. CDR3 loop: CASSYSGPSWEETQYF. The CDR3 region has the DNA TGTGCCAGCAGTTACTCAGGGCCCTCTTGGGAGGAGACCCAGTACTTC.

The J gene is TRBJ1-1, the V gene TRBV5-1; a weak D match, TRBD1 (5 bases). The CDR3 consists of 13 residues. V shed 4 bases and J shed 1 base, with 8 bases lying between them. From germline, CDR1 is SGHRS and CDR2 YFSETQ. The CDR3 coding sequence is TGCGCCAGCAGCATTGGACAGAACACTGAAGCTTTCTTT. This encodes CASSIGQNTEAFF.

This clonotype was recorded at least ten times. The gene calls are TRBV12-3 or TRBV12-4 and TRBJ1-5, with D unresolved. The CDR3 length is 14 residues. Between the trimmed V and J ends, which lost 6 bases and 1 base, there was a span of 10 bases. The CDR3 loop is CASSPENSNQPQHF. The CDR3, as DNA: TGTGCCAGCAGCCCGGAAAACAGCAATCAGCCCCAGCATTTT.

This clonotype was seen more than once but under ten times. The chain combines TRBV7-3 with TRBJ1-6, with D maybe TRBD1 (5 bases). Deletions cut 2 bases from V and 9 bases from J, with 11 bases between. CDR3 length equals 14 residues. The germline V gene has CDR1 SGHTA and CDR2 FQGTGA. This chain's CDR3 is CASSLEIGGSPLHF. The CDR3 nucleotides are TGTGCCAGCAGCTTAGAGATTGGGGGTTCACCCCTCCACTTT.

This clonotype was seen a handful of times. The chain uses TRBV19 and TRBJ1-2; TRBD1 might be the D (5 bases). V lost 5 bases and J 10 bases, leaving 14 bases between the germline ends. Germline lookup yields CDR1 LNHDA and CDR2 SQIVND (reference sequence). This CDR3 is built from 12 residues. As DNA, the CDR3 is TGTGCCAGTAGTCTTAGACCAGGGACCTACACCTTC. It encodes CASSLRPGTYTF.

The genes are TRBV20-1 and TRBJ1-1; a possible D gene is TRBD1 (6 bases). Germline V gene sequence: CDR1 DFQATT, CDR2 SNEGSKA (reference sequence). The CDR3 has 15 amino acids. Trimming took off 5 bases at V and 4 bases at J, with 20 bases between the two ends. The CDR3 loop is CSAPLGGGWSTEAFF. The DNA for the CDR3 is TGCAGTGCTCCCCTGGGGGGGGGCTGGAGCACTGAAGCTTTCTTT.

V usage is TRBV13 and J usage is TRBJ1-2; tentatively, D is TRBD1 (6 bases). Germline V CDR1 and CDR2: PRHDT, FYEKMQ (reference sequence). CDR3 length: 13 amino acids. The germline V and J ends were trimmed by 7 bases and 8 bases, with 17 bases remaining between them. The CDR3 coding sequence is TGTGCCAGCATCCGGGGGGCAAGTGGAGGCTACACCTTC. This gives the protein CASIRGASGGYTF.

The J gene is TRBJ2-7, the V gene TRBV12-3 or TRBV12-4; 13 nucleotides line up with TRBD2. V shed 6 bases and J 1 base; nucleotides not matched to a gene: 6. This CDR3 has 16 residues. CDR3 DNA sequence: TGTGCCAGCAGCCCGAGGACTAGCGGGGGTTCCTACGAGCAGTACTTC. Its translation: CASSPRTSGGSYEQYF.

The rearrangement joins TRBV19 to TRBJ1-2; TRBD1 might be the D (5 bases). The V end was cut by 6 bases, the J end by 4 bases, with 18 bases between. Germline CDR1 and CDR2: LNHDA and SQIVND (reference sequence). The CDR3 runs to 15 residues. DNA of the CDR3: TGTGCCAGTAGCGACCCGAACCGGGACGGCTATGGCTACACCTTC. Protein: CASSDPNRDGYGYTF.

The chain uses TRBV7-9 and TRBJ1-1; possibly TRBD1 for D (6 bases). The CDR3 sequence is 17 residues long. Trimming took 2 bases from V and 3 from J, leaving 19 bases between them. Germline V lookup: CDR1 SEHNR, CDR2 FQNEAQ (reference sequence). CDR3 in DNA: TGTGCCAGCAGCTTAACTAGGGGGGGCGTGTTCGACACTGAAGCTTTCTTT. This sequence encodes CASSLTRGGVFDTEAFF.

In its sample, this clonotype was seen a few times. V gene TRBV27 combines with J gene TRBJ1-1; D ambiguous. Germline V CDR1 and CDR2: MNHEY, SMNVEV (reference sequence). Deletions cut 0 bases from V and 0 bases from J, with 11 bases between. The length of the CDR3 is 16 residues. CDR3 loop: CASSLSGRSLNTEAFF. The CDR3 nucleotides read TGTGCCAGCAGTTTATCAGGCAGGTCCCTGAACACTGAAGCTTTCTTT.

This chain connects TRBV12-3 or TRBV12-4 to TRBJ2-1; no clear D gene. This CDR3 has 15 residues. V lost 7 bases to trimming and J lost 9 bases, with 22 bases between them. CDR3 nucleotide sequence: TGTGCCAGCACCCGATTGTGGGCCCAGACATCTGAGCAGTTCTTC. Its translation is CASTRLWAQTSEQFF.

V gene TRBV7-9 combines with J gene TRBJ1-1, with a tentative D call TRBD1 (5 bases). V dropped 4 bases and J dropped 9 bases, with 9 bases sitting between them. CDR3 length equals 11 residues. Germline CDR1 is SEHNR and CDR2 is FQNEAQ (reference sequence). In DNA, the CDR3 is TGTGCCAGCAGCTCCGGGGGAAAAGCTTTCTTT. Encoded protein: CASSSGGKAFF.

The V and J genes are TRBV20-1 and TRBJ2-5; 7 bases fit TRBD2. V lost 7 bases, J lost 9 bases, and 11 bases stayed unmatched. This CDR3 has 12 amino acids. The V gene's germline CDR1 is DFQATT and CDR2 SNEGSKA (reference sequence). Here the CDR3 DNA reads TGCAGTGGCCTTAGTGGGGGAGGGTCCCAGTACTTC. Residues: CSGLSGGGSQYF.

The chain joins TRBV4-2 to TRBJ2-2; D may be TRBD2 (5 bases). Germline V CDR1 and CDR2: LGHNA, YNFKEQ. This CDR3 has 17 residues. Trimming shortened V by 0 bases and J by 8 bases, and 19 bases separated the two germline ends. The DNA of the CDR3 is TGTGCCAGCAGCCAAGAAAGAGGCCCTAGCTATATGGGGGAGCTGTTTTTT. This translates into CASSQERGPSYMGELFF.

This clonotype was seen a handful of times. The rearrangement uses TRBV4-1 and TRBJ2-3; D is perhaps TRBD2 (6 bases). In germline, CDR1 is MGHRA, CDR2 YSYEKL. The CDR3 is 13 residues long. V shed 4 bases and J shed 13 bases, with 18 bases lying between them. The DNA of the CDR3 is TGCGCCAGCAGCCGGGCCGGCGGGGCGAGGAAGTATTTT. This translates into CASSRAGGARKYF.

The DNA of the CDR3 is TGTGCCAGCAGCGTAGTGGGGACCGACAACACCGGGGAGCTGTTTTTT. Translation: CASSVVGTDNTGELFF. The chain joins TRBV9 to TRBJ2-2; TRBD1 or TRBD2 may be the D gene (5 bases each). There are 16 residues in the CDR3. Germline V gene sequence: CDR1 SGDLS, CDR2 YYNGEE. Trimming shortened V by 0 bases and J by 2 bases, and 11 bases separated the two germline ends.

The chain is built from TRBV13 and TRBJ1-2; D remains ambiguous. Trimming took 10 bases from V and 8 from J, leaving 17 bases between them. Germline V lookup: CDR1 PRHDT, CDR2 FYEKMQ (reference sequence). This CDR3 comprises 12 residues. The CDR3 bases are TGTGCCACCGATACAAACGCTTGGGGCTACACCTTC. Residues: CATDTNAWGYTF. Using reference TRBV13 and TRBJ1-2 for the parts outside the CDR3, the full variable domain is AAGVIQSPRHLIKEKRETATLKCYPIPRHDTVYWYQQGPGQDPQFLISFYEKMQSDKGSIPDRFSAQQFSDYHSELNMSSLELGDSALYFCATDTNAWGYTFGSGTRLTVV.